The 12 T cell receptor beta chains presented below share a single source sample, sequenced in a study of PD-1 blockade in classical Hodgkin lymphoma. Repertoires were generated with immunoSEQ multiplex PCR, while TCRdb's copy carries only in-frame clones and drops some. This table has tens of thousands of clones, roughly three quarters appearing once. Every single patient, without exception, relapsed after autologous stem cell transplantation, and brentuximab vedotin exposure varied. This specimen was peripheral blood mononuclear cells (PBMCs), taken at baseline. All receptors come from a human donor with classical Hodgkin lymphoma.

This clone is medium-sized. The chain is built from TRBV10-3 and TRBJ2-3; 7 bases match TRBD1. Germline V lookup: CDR1 ENHRY, CDR2 SYGVKD. This CDR3 contains 16 residues. V gave up 10 bases and J gave up 5 bases; unmatched junction bases: 18. CDR3 protein: CATQPSNRGPQDTQYF. In nucleotides, the CDR3 is TGTGCCACCCAGCCCAGCAATAGGGGGCCACAAGATACGCAGTATTTT.

The genes are TRBV6-6 and TRBJ1-5; D not certain. CDR1 is MNHNY, CDR2 SVGAGI, per germline (reference sequence). V dropped 5 bases and J dropped 10 bases, with 18 bases sitting between them. The CDR3 has 14 amino acids. The CDR3 sequence is CASSLGPEVGPQHF. The DNA of the CDR3 is TGTGCCAGCAGTCTAGGACCCGAGGTGGGTCCCCAGCATTTT.

This clone was recorded once. The chain joins TRBV19 to TRBJ2-1; 7 bases line up with TRBD2. This CDR3 contains 18 residues. V was pared by 4 bases and J by 1 base, with 13 bases of the junction left unmatched. Germline V gene sequence: CDR1 LNHDA, CDR2 SQIVND (reference sequence). CDR3 loop: CASSTWGGISGSYNEQFF. The CDR3 DNA is TGTGCCAGTAGTACCTGGGGGGGGATATCAGGGTCCTACAATGAGCAGTTCTTC. The full variable domain, completed using reference TRBV19 and TRBJ2-1, is DGGITQSPKYLFRKEGQNVTLSCEQNLNHDAMYWYRQDPGQGLRLIYYSQIVNDFQKGDIAEGYSVSREKKESFPLTVTSAQKNPTAFYLCASSTWGGISGSYNEQFFGPGTRLTVL.

The chain combines TRBV19 with TRBJ1-4; D unresolved. Germline V CDR1 and CDR2: LNHDA, SQIVND (reference sequence). Trimming cost V 11 bases and J 6 bases, with 19 bases left between them. The CDR3 is made up of 14 amino acids. The CDR3 DNA reads TGTGCCTTCTCGTATGAATGGAGTTATGAAAAACTGTTTTTT. This codes for CAFSYEWSYEKLFF.

The chain links TRBV2 to TRBJ1-1, with 8 bases fitting TRBD1. CDR1 SNHLY and CDR2 FYNNEI come from the germline V gene. Trimming at V came to 10 bases and at J to 4 bases, leaving 8 bases not matched to a gene. The CDR3 is made up of 13 amino acids. The CDR3 DNA follows: TGTGCCATTACAGGGGGAGAGGGCACTGAAGCTTTCTTT. Its translation is CAITGGEGTEAFF.

This clone was counted between two and nine times. This chain joins TRBV27 and TRBJ1-1; TRBD1 aligns across 9 bases. Germline V gene lookup returns CDR1 MNHEY and CDR2 SMNVEV (reference sequence). This CDR3 comprises 18 residues. J was trimmed by 0 bases and V by 0 bases; bases with no gene match: 8. The CDR3, as DNA: TGTGCCAGCAGTTTATCCCCGGGACAGGGCCTTTTGAACACTGAAGCTTTCTTT. Residues: CASSLSPGQGLLNTEAFF.

By its share, this clone is medium-sized. The chain links TRBV30 to TRBJ2-4; 7 nucleotides match TRBD2. Germline V gene sequence: CDR1 GTSNPN, CDR2 SVGIG (reference sequence). This CDR3 has 15 residues. Trimming removed 4 bases from V and 1 base from J; junction bases left unmatched: 7. CDR3 region: CAWKTGGIAKNIQYF. CDR3 DNA: TGTGCCTGGAAAACGGGGGGTATTGCCAAAAACATTCAGTACTTC.

The CDR3 DNA reads TGTGCCAGCAGCAGTACTAGCGGGAGGGCCGGGGAGCAGTACTTC. It is translated as CASSSTSGRAGEQYF. This chain links TRBV7-3 with TRBJ2-7, with 13 bases lining up with TRBD2. Germline-derived CDR1 and CDR2 are SGHTA and FQGTGA. This CDR3 comprises 15 residues. The junction had 8 bases not matched to a gene; V was cut back by 5 bases and J by 7 bases.

The rearrangement joins TRBV6-5 to TRBJ1-1, with TRBD1 as a possible D gene (6 bases). This CDR3 is 14 amino acids long. CDR1 is MNHEY, CDR2 SVGAGI, per germline. Trimming took off 5 bases at V and 0 bases at J, with 10 bases between the two ends. The CDR3 DNA sequence: TGTGCCAGCAGTGCCGGGACATTGAACACTGAAGCTTTCTTT. This gives the protein CASSAGTLNTEAFF.

Only one count was recorded for this clone. The rearrangement joins TRBV6-6 to TRBJ1-4; D not certain. Germline V gene data show CDR1 as MNHNY and CDR2 as SVGAGI (reference sequence). The V end was cut by 10 bases, the J end by 0 bases, with 9 bases between. The CDR3 extends over 13 amino acids. This CDR3 reads CATLSTTNEKLFF. CDR3 nucleotides: TGTGCCACCTTGAGCACAACTAATGAAAAACTGTTTTTT.

The chain joins TRBV6-4 to TRBJ2-1; 8 bases match TRBD2. The CDR3 length is 14 residues. Trimming took 5 bases from V and 8 from J; bases not matched to a gene: 8. Germline V gene lookup returns CDR1 MRHNA and CDR2 SNTAGT. CDR3 protein: CASSLQSGRDEQFF. In nucleotides, the CDR3 is TGTGCCAGCAGTCTTCAAAGCGGGAGAGATGAGCAGTTCTTC.

The chain recombines TRBV12-5 with TRBJ1-2; TRBD1 agrees at 10 bases. From germline, CDR1 is LGHNT and CDR2 FRNRAP. V was clipped by 4 bases and J by 7 bases; unmatched bases: 3. The CDR3 runs to 13 residues. Written as DNA, the CDR3 is TGTGCTAGTGGTTCGGGGACAGGGGCTGGCTACACCTTC. Translated, it gives CASGSGTGAGYTF.